The 21 T cell receptor beta chains below were found in one sample sequenced in a study of CD8 T cells in cerebrospinal fluid in Alzheimer's disease. TCRdb reworked the 10x single-cell sequencing reads into one entry per CDR3 protein, no DNA. This table lists about 1,600 distinct CDR3 sequences. Sequencing used cerebrospinal fluid. The origin of the receptors is a human donor in good health.

By frequency, this clonotype is medium-sized. CDR3 residues: CSGDAGLRGGTQYF. J is TRBJ2-3 and V is TRBV20-1; lacking DNA, the TRBD2 call made by TCRdb goes unchecked. Germline V CDR1 and CDR2: DFQATT, SNEGSKA (reference sequence). The CDR3 has 14 amino acids.

This clonotype shows up as medium-sized by frequency. The V gene is TRBV18, the J gene TRBJ1-3. Germline V CDR1 and CDR2: KGHSH, LQKENI. CDR3 size: 15 residues. The chain's CDR3 is CASSRQWGKGNTIYF.

Judged by frequency, this clonotype is medium-sized. This chain links TRBV5-1 with TRBJ1-2; TCRdb lists TRBD1, though no DNA is available to test this call. The CDR3 totals 16 residues. Per the germline V gene, CDR1 is SGHRS and CDR2 is YFSETQ. The CDR3 region is CASSLQGTGANYGYTF. The variable domain in full, completed from reference TRBV5-1 and TRBJ1-2, reads KAGVTQTPRYLIKTRGQQVTLSCSPISGHRSVSWYQQTPGQGLQFLFEYFSETQRNKGNFPGRFSGRQFSNSRSEMNVSTLELGDSALYLCASSLQGTGANYGYTFGSGTRLTVV.

This chain connects TRBV20-1 to TRBJ2-1; the TCRdb D gene call, TRBD2, has no DNA to confirm it. The germline V gene encodes CDR1 DFQATT and CDR2 SNEGSKA (reference sequence). The CDR3 runs to 16 residues. The CDR3 loop reads CSATVGTSGSYNEQFF.

This clonotype is classed as medium-sized (0.01 to 0.1%) by frequency. CDR3 loop: CASSLGENQETQYF. The rearrangement joins TRBV7-6 to TRBJ2-5; as DNA is missing, the TRBD2 call by TCRdb cannot be tested. The CDR3 has 14 residues. In germline, CDR1 is SGHVS, CDR2 FNYEAQ. Full variable domain (rest looked up from reference TRBV7-6 and TRBJ2-5): GAGVSQSPRYKVTKRGQDVALRCDPISGHVSLYWYRQALGQGPEFLTYFNYEAQQDKSGLPNDRFSAERPEGSISTLTIQRTEQRDSAMYRCASSLGENQETQYFGPGTRLLVL.

This clonotype is identified as medium-sized from frequency. The J gene is TRBJ2-1, the V gene TRBV27; the D call of TRBD1 rests on TCRdb alone, since no DNA is present to check it. This CDR3 contains 15 residues. Germline V gene data show CDR1 as MNHEY and CDR2 as SMNVEV (reference sequence). CDR3: CASSPTGPIYNEQFF.

This clonotype is labeled medium-sized based on frequency. V usage is TRBV5-1 and J usage is TRBJ2-3; TCRdb selects TRBD2, and the lack of DNA leaves this call unchecked. In germline, CDR1 is SGHRS, CDR2 YFSETQ. This CDR3 has 15 residues. CDR3 sequence reads: CASSSATSGGDTQYF.

According to its frequency, this clonotype is medium-sized. V usage is TRBV5-1 and J usage is TRBJ2-7. The CDR3 contains 14 residues. CDR1 and CDR2 (germline): SGHRS, YFSETQ. The CDR3 sequence: CASSFTGALYEQYF.

This clonotype shows up as medium-sized (0.01 to 0.1%) by frequency. V and J are TRBV7-9 and TRBJ2-3; absent DNA, TCRdb's TRBD1 call cannot be checked. Germline V gene sequence: CDR1 SEHNR, CDR2 FQNEAQ (reference sequence). The CDR3 spans 16 residues. This CDR3 is CASSLRLGDFADTQYF.

This clonotype is deemed medium-sized by its frequency. The chain recombines TRBV6-6 with TRBJ2-7. Germline V lookup: CDR1 MNHNY, CDR2 SVGAGI (reference sequence). The CDR3 length is 11 residues. This CDR3 is CASSAFYEQYF.

This clonotype is classed as large by frequency. The chain couples TRBV5-1 to TRBJ1-1; TCRdb picks TRBD1, but there is no DNA to check that call. The CDR3 spans 15 residues. CDR1 is SGHRS and CDR2 is YFSETQ in the germline V gene. The CDR3 protein is CASSPGDRENTEAFF.

Considering frequency, this clonotype is medium-sized (0.01 to 0.1%). The J gene is TRBJ2-6, the V gene TRBV2; TCRdb's D gene call, TRBD1, goes unchecked for lack of DNA. This CDR3 has 14 amino acids. Germline V gives CDR1 SNHLY, CDR2 FYNNEI. The chain's CDR3 is CASRGTAGANVLTF.

This clonotype is labeled medium-sized based on frequency. CDR3 in amino acids: CASSSGGGASYEQYF. This chain connects TRBV27 to TRBJ2-7; the TCRdb call, TRBD2, lacks DNA for checking. There are 15 residues in the CDR3. Germline CDR1 MNHEY, CDR2 SMNVEV (reference sequence).

This clonotype is medium-sized (0.01 to 0.1%) by frequency. The chain has TRBV19 and TRBJ1-5; TCRdb gives TRBD1 as the D gene, but with no DNA this cannot be confirmed. CDR1 and CDR2 (germline): LNHDA, SQIVND (reference sequence). This CDR3 contains 13 residues. The CDR3 here is CASRTGRNQPQHF.

By frequency, this clonotype registers medium-sized (0.01 to 0.1%). The rearrangement uses TRBV7-2 and TRBJ1-4; the TCRdb call, TRBD1, lacks DNA for checking. This CDR3 contains 15 residues. CDR1 SGHTA and CDR2 FQGNSA come from the germline V gene. The CDR3 sequence is CASSSSRGRREKLFF.

V is TRBV30 and J is TRBJ1-2; the D call from TCRdb, TRBD1, cannot be confirmed without DNA. The CDR3 sequence is 13 residues long. CDR1 is GTSNPN, CDR2 SVGIG, per germline (reference sequence). CDR3: CAWRTPGSYGYTF.

This clonotype counts as medium-sized by frequency. This chain connects TRBV7-8 to TRBJ2-1; the TCRdb call, TRBD2, lacks DNA for checking. The CDR3 is 16 residues long. The V gene's germline CDR1 is SGHVS and CDR2 FQNEAQ. The CDR3 is CASSLVRRGAYNEQFF.

This clonotype shows up as medium-sized by frequency. The chain employs TRBV7-2 and TRBJ1-1; TCRdb returns TRBD1, unconfirmable since there is no DNA. The CDR3 extends over 14 amino acids. The germline V gene encodes CDR1 SGHTA and CDR2 FQGNSA. Here the CDR3 reads CASSLGGFTDEAFF.

This clonotype registers medium-sized by frequency. The V and J genes are TRBV5-1 and TRBJ2-5; TCRdb returns TRBD1, unconfirmable since there is no DNA. The CDR3 extends over 15 amino acids. Germline V gene sequence: CDR1 SGHRS, CDR2 YFSETQ. CDR3: CASELPGQGQETQYF.

According to its frequency, this clonotype is medium-sized (0.01 to 0.1%). The chain's CDR3 is CASTHTSTDTQYF. The chain uses TRBV19 and TRBJ2-3. CDR3 size: 13 residues. The germline CDR1 and CDR2 sequences are LNHDA and SQIVND (reference sequence).

This chain uses TRBV30 with TRBJ2-3; TCRdb returns TRBD2, unconfirmable since there is no DNA. Germline V gene data show CDR1 as GTSNPN and CDR2 as SVGIG (reference sequence). The CDR3 runs to 14 residues. This CDR3 reads CAWSGTSGTDTQYF.